What follows is one T cell receptor (beta chain) and its context. TCRdb re-called clones from the PCR reads using MiXCR. The data hold tens of thousands of clones, with 15% to 20% observed a single time. The data derive from a study of metastatic and nonmetastatic thyroid tumors. Ahead of thyroid surgery, no patient had received treatment of any kind. Germline V gives CDR1 LNHDA, CDR2 SQIVND (reference sequence). The CDR3 has 17 residues. The J segment lost 3 bases and the V segment lost 5 bases, leaving 15 bases of the junction unmatched. This clonotype was obtained from a female donor with papillary thyroid cancer or a benign thyroid nodule (not recorded which). Some clones in this sample may be carry-over from other donors' samples. The material sequenced was blood. The chain has TRBV19 and TRBJ1-2; 7 bases align to TRBD1. The CDR3 DNA follows: TGTGCCAGTAGTCCTGGACTTACAAGGGACAGCCACTATGGCTACACCTTC. It specifies CASSPGLTRDSHYGYTF.